The entry below gives a single T cell receptor (beta chain) sequence along with its context. Its antigen is currently unknown. The PCR employed 60 Vbeta primers together with 13 Jbeta primers. Only in-frame clones appear in the TCRdb table, and some are missing; sequencing was by immunoSEQ multiplex PCR. Here the sample spans some 170,000 clones, more than 80% being singletons. This sample was taken from a study of cytomegalovirus exposure and HLA in healthy donors. Study conclusions and caveats: Immune exposure information comprised only CMV serostatus. In an earlier analysis, about 87% or about 30%: the productive usage of most TCR beta V segments. Equally common other TCR beta chains were less clonally expanded than HLA-associated ones, a later analysis found.

The germline gives CDR1 SGHTA, CDR2 FQGNSA. The CDR3 totals 14 residues. V dropped 5 bases and J dropped 6; count of bases not matched to a gene: 6. The receptor was derived from a woman aged 25 to 39 in good health and CMV-seropositive. Specimen: PBMCs. V gene TRBV7-2 combines with J gene TRBJ2-2; 7 bases fit TRBD1. CDR3 loop: CASSPRQGPGELFF. For the CDR3, the DNA is TGTGCCAGCAGCCCACGACAGGGCCCCGGGGAGCTGTTTTTT.